The rows below give T cell receptor beta chains drawn from one sample of a study of blood T cell repertoires in COVID-19. Produced via immunoSEQ multiplex PCR; TCRdb's table is partial and in-frame only. The sample lists about 34,000 clones, approximately 88% occurring once. Sequencing input: peripheral blood. Receptor source: a man in his 60s with active COVID-19. CDR3s include the opening cysteine and the closing phenylalanine or tryptophan. The D gene is left open where the match is weak. Clone size is given for some rows only: seen once, a few or many times, or a class if the clone is expanded.

V gene: TRBV19; J gene: TRBJ2-2; clone size: NA; D gene: NA; CDR3 DNA: TGTGCCAGTAGTACCCCGGGACTTCCGACCGGGGAGCTGTTTTTT; CDR3 protein: CASSTPGLPTGELFF
V gene: TRBV5-1; J gene: TRBJ2-1; clone size: NA; D gene: TRBD1; CDR3 DNA: TGCGCCAGCAGCTCACCGGGACAGGGGGTCCATGAGCAGTTCTTC; CDR3 protein: CASSSPGQGVHEQFF
V gene: TRBV10-2; J gene: TRBJ2-7; clone size: NA; D gene: NA; CDR3 DNA: TGCGCCAGCCGGGTGCGGGAATATTTCTACGAGCAGTACTTC; CDR3 protein: CASRVREYFYEQYF
V gene: TRBV10-3; J gene: TRBJ1-4; clone size: NA; D gene: TRBD1; CDR3 DNA: TGTGCCGCCCAGGGGGCTAAGGGTGAAAAACTGTTTTTT; CDR3 protein: CAAQGAKGEKLFF
V gene: TRBV11-3; J gene: TRBJ1-2; clone size: NA; D gene: TRBD1; CDR3 DNA: TGTGCCAGCAGCTCCTTTCGGACAGGGGGCTATGGCTACACCTTC; CDR3 protein: CASSSFRTGGYGYTF
V gene: TRBV27; J gene: TRBJ2-7; clone size: once; D gene: NA; CDR3 DNA: NA; CDR3 protein: CASSSSTLPSYEQYF
V gene: TRBV30; J gene: TRBJ1-2; clone size: NA; D gene: NA; CDR3 DNA: TGTGCCTGGATAAGTAGGGGGAAGGGCTACACCTTC; CDR3 protein: CAWISRGKGYTF
V gene: TRBV4-1; J gene: TRBJ1-2; clone size: NA; D gene: TRBD1; CDR3 DNA: TGCGCCAGCAGCCCGGGACAGGCCCTCTATGGCTACACCTTC; CDR3 protein: CASSPGQALYGYTF
V gene: TRBV27; J gene: TRBJ2-7; clone size: once; D gene: NA; CDR3 DNA: TGTGCCAGCGGTACCTACACAGGGTCCCACGAGCAGTACTTC; CDR3 protein: CASGTYTGSHEQYF
V gene: TRBV5-1; J gene: TRBJ2-2; clone size: NA; D gene: TRBD1; CDR3 DNA: TGCGCCAGCCGGGGACAGATGAACACCGGGGAGCTGTTTTTT; CDR3 protein: CASRGQMNTGELFF
V gene: TRBV2; J gene: TRBJ2-6; clone size: NA; D gene: TRBD1; CDR3 DNA: TGTGCCAGCAGTGTTAGGGGGCTCCGCTCTGGGGCCAACGTCCTGACTTTC; CDR3 protein: CASSVRGLRSGANVLTF
V gene: TRBV7-9; J gene: TRBJ1-5; clone size: NA; D gene: NA; CDR3 DNA: TGTGCCAGCAGCTTAGGTGAGGCGAGCAATCAGCCCCAGCATTTT; CDR3 protein: CASSLGEASNQPQHF
V gene: TRBV7-9; J gene: TRBJ2-7; clone size: NA; D gene: TRBD1; CDR3 DNA: TGTGCCAGCAGCTTAGCCGGGACAGGGGTCGGGGAGCAGTACTTC; CDR3 protein: CASSLAGTGVGEQYF
V gene: TRBV5-5; J gene: TRBJ2-5; clone size: NA; D gene: NA; CDR3 DNA: TGTGCCAGCAGCACCTTGGGAGTGGAGACCCAGTACTTC; CDR3 protein: CASSTLGVETQYF
V gene: TRBV15; J gene: TRBJ2-3; clone size: NA; D gene: NA; CDR3 DNA: TGTGCCACCAGCAGAGATTTTAGGGGCTTAGATACGCAGTATTTT; CDR3 protein: CATSRDFRGLDTQYF
V gene: TRBV5-4; J gene: TRBJ2-1; clone size: NA; D gene: TRBD2; CDR3 DNA: TGTGCCAGCAGCTTAGGCGGGAGGGCGCATCTAGGCAATGAGCAGTTCTTC; CDR3 protein: CASSLGGRAHLGNEQFF
V gene: TRBV6-5; J gene: TRBJ2-1; clone size: NA; D gene: TRBD1; CDR3 DNA: TGTGCCAGCTTCAGGGGGAGCTCCTACAATGAGCAGTTCTTC; CDR3 protein: CASFRGSSYNEQFF
V gene: TRBV28; J gene: TRBJ1-5; clone size: NA; D gene: NA; CDR3 DNA: TGTGCCAGCTGGGCAGGACTCTGGCAGCCCCAGCATTTT; CDR3 protein: CASWAGLWQPQHF
V gene: TRBV18; J gene: TRBJ2-5; clone size: NA; D gene: NA; CDR3 DNA: TGTGCCAGCTCACCTCGGGTCTTTCGCGGGAAGAACCAAGAGACCCAGTACTTC; CDR3 protein: CASSPRVFRGKNQETQYF
V gene: TRBV10-1; J gene: TRBJ2-3; clone size: NA; D gene: TRBD2; CDR3 DNA: TGCGCCAGCAGCGCAACGACTAGCGGCACAGATACGCAGTATTTT; CDR3 protein: CASSATTSGTDTQYF
V gene: TRBV3-1/TRBV3-2; J gene: TRBJ2-3; clone size: NA; D gene: TRBD2; CDR3 DNA: TGTGCCAGCAGCCGCCGACTAGCGGGAGGAATGCCAGATACGCAGTATTTT; CDR3 protein: CASSRRLAGGMPDTQYF
V gene: TRBV7-2; J gene: TRBJ2-3; clone size: NA; D gene: TRBD1; CDR3 DNA: TGTGCCAGCAGCTTAATAACAGGGGACAGCACAGATACGCAGTATTTT; CDR3 protein: CASSLITGDSTDTQYF
V gene: TRBV28; J gene: TRBJ2-1; clone size: NA; D gene: TRBD2; CDR3 DNA: TGTGCCACCCTCCTGGGAGCAGCGGGAGGGATAGGTGAGCAGTTCTTC; CDR3 protein: CATLLGAAGGIGEQFF
V gene: TRBV15; J gene: TRBJ2-1; clone size: NA; D gene: TRBD2; CDR3 DNA: TGTGCCACTTTAGAGCTAGCGGGAGTAGACGATGAGCAGTTCTTC; CDR3 protein: CATLELAGVDDEQFF
V gene: TRBV14; J gene: TRBJ2-3; clone size: NA; D gene: TRBD2; CDR3 DNA: TGTGCCAGCAGCCCGGGACTAGCGCGCACAGATACGCAGTATTTT; CDR3 protein: CASSPGLARTDTQYF
V gene: TRBV5-1; J gene: TRBJ2-1; clone size: NA; D gene: TRBD2; CDR3 DNA: TGCGCCAGCAGCTTGGGGACTAGCGGGAGGATGGGTTACGAGCAGTTCTTC; CDR3 protein: CASSLGTSGRMGYEQFF
V gene: TRBV6-5; J gene: TRBJ2-1; clone size: NA; D gene: TRBD2; CDR3 DNA: TGTGCCAGCAGTCCCGAAGCCCCCCGGACTAGCGATCCGTTCTTC; CDR3 protein: CASSPEAPRTSDPFF
V gene: TRBV2; J gene: TRBJ2-7; clone size: NA; D gene: TRBD1; CDR3 DNA: TGTGCCAGCAGCAACACAGGGGATTTGAACGAGCAGTACTTC; CDR3 protein: CASSNTGDLNEQYF
V gene: TRBV7-6; J gene: TRBJ2-7; clone size: NA; D gene: NA; CDR3 DNA: TGTGCCAGCAGCTTAGCGGCGGGACTCTACGAGCAGTACTTC; CDR3 protein: CASSLAAGLYEQYF
V gene: TRBV27; J gene: TRBJ2-1; clone size: once; D gene: NA; CDR3 DNA: TGTGCCAGCACAAGAACACAATCCTACAATGAGCAGTTCTTC; CDR3 protein: CASTRTQSYNEQFF
V gene: TRBV11-2; J gene: TRBJ2-7; clone size: NA; D gene: TRBD1; CDR3 DNA: TGTGCCAGCAGCCGAAATTTCCCGGGACAGGGTGTCTACGAGCAGTACTTC; CDR3 protein: CASSRNFPGQGVYEQYF
V gene: TRBV11-1; J gene: TRBJ2-7; clone size: NA; D gene: NA; CDR3 DNA: TGTGCCAGCAGCTTCTTACACCACTACGAGCAGTACTTC; CDR3 protein: CASSFLHHYEQYF
V gene: TRBV6-5; J gene: TRBJ2-1; clone size: once; D gene: NA; CDR3 DNA: TGTGCCAGCAGTTATTTTGGGGGCGAAGGGTACAATGAGCAGTTCTTC; CDR3 protein: CASSYFGGEGYNEQFF
V gene: TRBV30; J gene: TRBJ2-7; clone size: NA; D gene: TRBD2; CDR3 DNA: TGTGGGGGGGGTATAGGTGGGAGCTCCTACGAGCAGTACTTC; CDR3 protein: CGGGIGGSSYEQYF
V gene: TRBV3-1/TRBV3-2; J gene: TRBJ1-3; clone size: NA; D gene: TRBD1; CDR3 DNA: TGTGCCAGCAGCCCGAAAACCGGGACAGGGCTAACAGGCTCTGGAAACACCATATATTTT; CDR3 protein: CASSPKTGTGLTGSGNTIYF
V gene: TRBV21-1; J gene: TRBJ2-2; clone size: NA; D gene: NA; CDR3 DNA: TGTGCCAGCAGCAAATTGGAAGTGGGACACCCAGGGGTAAACACCGGGGAGCTGTTTTTT; CDR3 protein: CASSKLEVGHPGVNTGELFF
V gene: TRBV12-3/TRBV12-4; J gene: TRBJ1-2; clone size: NA; D gene: NA; CDR3 DNA: TGTGCCAGCGGAAACAGGACCCCCTATGGCTACACCTTC; CDR3 protein: CASGNRTPYGYTF
V gene: TRBV6-2/TRBV6-3; J gene: TRBJ2-5; clone size: NA; D gene: NA; CDR3 DNA: TGTGCCAGCAGTCCACGGGAGACCCAGTACTTC; CDR3 protein: CASSPRETQYF
V gene: TRBV27; J gene: TRBJ2-2; clone size: NA; D gene: TRBD2; CDR3 DNA: TGTGCCAGCAGTCTCAGGACTAGCGGGACAAACACCGGGGAGCTGTTTTTT; CDR3 protein: CASSLRTSGTNTGELFF
V gene: TRBV5-1; J gene: TRBJ2-1; clone size: NA; D gene: NA; CDR3 DNA: TGCGCCAGCAGCACCACTTTATTTGAGCAGTTCTTC; CDR3 protein: CASSTTLFEQFF
V gene: TRBV7-2; J gene: TRBJ1-1; clone size: NA; D gene: NA; CDR3 DNA: TGTGCCAGCAGCTTAAGCAGGCAGATGGAAGCTTTCTTT; CDR3 protein: CASSLSRQMEAFF
V gene: TRBV28; J gene: TRBJ2-1; clone size: NA; D gene: NA; CDR3 DNA: TGTGCCAGCCTTCGGGGCTCCTACAATGAGCAGTTCTTC; CDR3 protein: CASLRGSYNEQFF
V gene: TRBV27; J gene: TRBJ2-5; clone size: once; D gene: NA; CDR3 DNA: TGTGCCAGCAGTTTATTGGGGGGTGGGGAGACCCAGTACTTC; CDR3 protein: CASSLLGGGETQYF
V gene: TRBV2; J gene: TRBJ2-2; clone size: NA; D gene: NA; CDR3 DNA: TGTGCCAGCAGTGAAAGGGGCCCGGGCACCGGGGAGCTGTTTTTT; CDR3 protein: CASSERGPGTGELFF
V gene: TRBV7-9; J gene: TRBJ1-2; clone size: NA; D gene: TRBD1; CDR3 DNA: TGTGCCAGCAGCCCTCCGACAGGGTCCCTCATCTATGGCTACACCTTC; CDR3 protein: CASSPPTGSLIYGYTF
V gene: TRBV7-9; J gene: TRBJ2-1; clone size: NA; D gene: TRBD2; CDR3 DNA: TGTGCCAGCAGCCGGACTAGCGGACTTAATGAGCAGTTCTTC; CDR3 protein: CASSRTSGLNEQFF
V gene: TRBV6-1; J gene: TRBJ1-3; clone size: NA; D gene: NA; CDR3 DNA: TGTGCCAGCAGTGAAAGCCCCAGGCGAGCGGGGGGAAACACCATATATTTT; CDR3 protein: CASSESPRRAGGNTIYF
V gene: TRBV2; J gene: TRBJ2-1; clone size: NA; D gene: TRBD1; CDR3 DNA: TGTGCCAGCAGATCAGGGGGCGTTAATGAGCAGTTCTTC; CDR3 protein: CASRSGGVNEQFF
V gene: TRBV2; J gene: TRBJ2-2; clone size: once; D gene: TRBD2; CDR3 DNA: TGTGCCACCGGGGGAGGGGCCACCGGGGAGCTGTTTTTT; CDR3 protein: CATGGGATGELFF
V gene: TRBV6-6; J gene: TRBJ2-7; clone size: NA; D gene: NA; CDR3 DNA: TGTGCCAGCAGTAATCAGGGTTCCGAGCAGTACTTC; CDR3 protein: CASSNQGSEQYF
V gene: TRBV5-8; J gene: TRBJ2-7; clone size: NA; D gene: TRBD2; CDR3 DNA: TGTGCCAGCAGCCGTGCCGGGACTAGCGGTACTTACGAGCAGTACTTC; CDR3 protein: CASSRAGTSGTYEQYF